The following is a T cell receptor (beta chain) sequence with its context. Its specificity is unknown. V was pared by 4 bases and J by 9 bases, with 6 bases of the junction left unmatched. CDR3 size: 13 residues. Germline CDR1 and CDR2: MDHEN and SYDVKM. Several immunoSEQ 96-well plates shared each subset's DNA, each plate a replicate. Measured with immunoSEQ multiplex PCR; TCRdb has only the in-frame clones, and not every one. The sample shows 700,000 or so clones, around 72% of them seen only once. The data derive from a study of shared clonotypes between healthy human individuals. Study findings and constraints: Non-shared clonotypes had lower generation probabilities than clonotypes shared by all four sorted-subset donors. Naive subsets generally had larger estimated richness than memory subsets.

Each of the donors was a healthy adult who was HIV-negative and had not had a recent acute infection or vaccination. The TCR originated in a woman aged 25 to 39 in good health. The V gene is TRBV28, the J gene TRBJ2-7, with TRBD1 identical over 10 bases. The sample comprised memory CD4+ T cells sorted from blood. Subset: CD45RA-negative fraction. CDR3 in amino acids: CASSSGQGRRQYF. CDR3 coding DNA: TGTGCCAGCAGTTCGGGACAGGGGCGTCGGCAGTACTTC.